Only a few counts were recorded for the clone carrying this TCR beta chain. This record belongs to a study of CD8 T cells in ankylosing spondylitis. Trimming pared 6 bases from V and 1 base from J, leaving 9 bases between. The CDR3 is 13 residues long. Per the germline V gene, CDR1 is SGHVS and CDR2 is FNYEAQ. Quantitative barcoded 5'-RACE was used to prepare TCR beta libraries. TCRdb reprocessed the 5' RACE reads via MiXCR and lists one record per CDR3 protein. This sample carries 210,000 or so distinct CDR3 sequences, 8.2% of them seen once, and the ten largest clones take about 5%. The V gene is TRBV7-6, the J gene TRBJ2-5; no firm D call. The sequence was collected from a female donor with ankylosing spondylitis or in good health (not recorded which). The specimen sequenced was blood, either unsorted or a sorted T cell fraction (not recorded which). Here the CDR3 reads CASRPPAQETQYF. The CDR3 nucleotides are TGTGCCAGCAGACCTCCCGCCCAAGAGACCCAGTACTTC.